The 19 T cell receptor beta chains reported below all come from one sample, sequenced in a study of spatial heterogeneity in lung cancer. Study results and limitations: Counts of expanded intratumoral alpha and beta TCRs tracked tumor mutation counts.

TCRdb passed the 5' RACE reads through MiXCR, listing each CDR3 protein once. The sample records around 7,900 distinct CDR3 sequences, 13% to 15% being singletons. The time point here: sample taken at primary tumor resection. Their antigen targets remain unknown. The sequencing used lung tumor tissue, collected at surgery. Every receptor here comes from a female donor with early-stage non-small cell lung cancer.

This clonotype showed up many times. The chain carries TRBV3-1 and TRBJ2-2; 7 bases are a match to TRBD2. The CDR3 spans 14 residues. The junction had 9 bases not matched to a gene; V was cut back by 10 bases and J by 4 bases. Per the germline V gene, CDR1 is LGHDT and CDR2 is YNNKEL (reference sequence). CDR3 DNA sequence: TGTGCCACCACGCGGGGGTCGGGCACCGGGGAGCTGTTTTTT. It translates to CATTRGSGTGELFF.

This clonotype was seen repeatedly, ten times or more. V and J are TRBV29-1 and TRBJ2-1; the D gene could be TRBD1 or TRBD2 (5 bases each). The germline V gene encodes CDR1 SQVTM and CDR2 ANQGSEA. The CDR3 totals 10 residues. V lost 4 bases and J 15 bases, leaving 13 bases between the germline ends. The CDR3 coding sequence is TGCAGCGTTGTCGGGGCCAGGTCGTTCTTC. Its protein is CSVVGARSFF.

The rearrangement joins TRBV29-1 to TRBJ1-1; D unresolved. Germline V gene lookup returns CDR1 SQVTM and CDR2 ANQGSEA. V dropped 4 bases and J dropped 6 bases, with 6 bases sitting between them. CDR3 length: 10 amino acids. The CDR3 DNA sequence: TGCAGCGTTGTTACTCCTGAAGCTTTCTTT. This translates into CSVVTPEAFF.

This clonotype is judged medium-sized. This rearrangement joins TRBV28 to TRBJ2-1; 7 positions agree with TRBD1. Germline assignment: CDR1 MDHEN and CDR2 SYDVKM. With 6 bases clipped from V and 0 bases from J, the junction kept 5 bases outside the gene matches. The CDR3 is 15 amino acids. CDR3 residues: CASRRGGLSYNEQFF. The CDR3 coding sequence is TGTGCCAGCAGACGAGGGGGCCTCTCCTACAATGAGCAGTTCTTC.

This clonotype was picked up many times. The J gene is TRBJ2-2, the V gene TRBV5-1; maybe TRBD1 (5 bases). The length of the CDR3 is 15 residues. Germline loops: CDR1 SGHRS, CDR2 YFSETQ. Trimming took off 5 bases at V and 6 bases at J, with 17 bases between the two ends. CDR3 sequence (DNA): TGCGCCAGCAGGGAGTCGACAGTTCCTGCCGGGGAGCTGTTTTTT. Its protein is CASRESTVPAGELFF.

The gene calls are TRBV5-6 and TRBJ2-7; possibly TRBD1 for D (5 bases). Germline CDR1 SGHDT, CDR2 YYEEEE. This CDR3 has 13 residues. V shed 2 bases and J shed 7 bases, with 13 bases lying between them. This CDR3 reads CASSFGVGDEQYF. For the CDR3, the DNA is TGTGCCAGCAGCTTTGGGGTAGGGGATGAGCAGTACTTC.

Within the sample, this clonotype is medium-sized. This rearrangement joins TRBV6-6 to TRBJ1-4; TRBD1 matches 7 bases. CDR3 size: 15 residues. V gave up 2 bases and J gave up 0 bases; unmatched junction bases: 0. Germline values: CDR1 MNHNY, CDR2 SVGAGI (reference sequence). Here the CDR3 reads CASSYDRATNEKLFF. CDR3 DNA: TGTGCCAGCAGTTACGACAGGGCAACTAATGAAAAACTGTTTTTT.

Many counts were recorded for this clonotype. The genes are TRBV4-2 and TRBJ2-3; 13 nucleotides align to TRBD2. Germline CDR1 is LGHNA and CDR2 is YNFKEQ. J was trimmed by 6 bases and V by 0 bases; bases with no gene match: 9. CDR3 length equals 18 residues. The CDR3 sequence: CASSQEGRLAGGLDTQYF. CDR3 in DNA: TGTGCCAGCAGCCAAGAAGGAAGACTAGCGGGGGGTCTCGATACGCAGTATTTT.

By sample fraction, this clonotype is medium-sized. This chain links TRBV3-1 with TRBJ2-2; D gene ambiguous. CDR1 is LGHDT, CDR2 YNNKEL, per germline (reference sequence). This CDR3 region has 17 residues. V was shortened by 1 base and J by 0 bases, with 12 bases between the two germline ends. The CDR3 reads CASSQAPVTSNTGELFF. CDR3 in DNA: TGTGCCAGCAGCCAAGCCCCGGTGACTTCGAACACCGGGGAGCTGTTTTTT.

Ten or more counts support this clonotype. The genes are TRBV29-1 and TRBJ2-5; 14 bases fit TRBD2. The CDR3 extends over 15 amino acids. Trimming removed 8 bases from V and 5 bases from J; junction bases left unmatched: 10. Germline loops: CDR1 SQVTM, CDR2 ANQGSEA. The CDR3 region is CSLQTSGGARETQYF. In DNA, the CDR3 is TGCAGCCTCCAGACTAGCGGGGGGGCGCGGGAGACCCAGTACTTC.

By proportion, this clonotype is medium-sized. This chain links TRBV15 with TRBJ2-5; no definite D call. This CDR3 has 13 amino acids. Trimming stripped 3 bases from V and 0 bases from J, with 5 bases between. Germline-derived CDR1 and CDR2 are LNHNV and YYDKDF (reference sequence). The CDR3 region has the DNA TGTGCCACCAGCAGGCGGTACCAAGAGACCCAGTACTTC. As protein: CATSRRYQETQYF.

By frequency in the sample, this clonotype is large. V is TRBV24-1 and J is TRBJ2-3; 9 nucleotides agree with TRBD2. The CDR3 extends over 16 amino acids. After removal of 6 bases from V and 2 bases from J, the junction contained 8 bases not matched to a gene. Germline V gene lookup returns CDR1 KGHDR and CDR2 SFDVKD. CDR3 sequence reads: CATSSGRGGFTDTQYF. DNA of the CDR3: TGTGCCACCAGTTCGGGGCGGGGGGGATTCACAGATACGCAGTATTTT.

Only one count was recorded for this clonotype. V gene TRBV5-8 combines with J gene TRBJ2-5; a weak D match, TRBD1 (6 bases). V was shortened by 3 bases and J by 5 bases, with 14 bases between the two germline ends. CDR3 size: 14 residues. The germline gives CDR1 SGHTS, CDR2 YDEGEE. CDR3 DNA: TGTGCCAGCAGCTCACAGGGAGCGAAGGAGACCCAGTACTTC. This gives the protein CASSSQGAKETQYF.

This clonotype was detected many times. As DNA, the CDR3 is TGTGCCAGCGCGGGGGGGTTTTTCGAGCAGTACTTC. This translates into CASAGGFFEQYF. The chain joins TRBV28 to TRBJ2-7; 9 bases line up with TRBD2. The CDR3 is 12 amino acids. Germline V gene sequence: CDR1 MDHEN, CDR2 SYDVKM. Germline trimming cut 8 bases from V and 6 bases from J; bases unmatched to any gene: 5.

This clonotype was seen once. This sequence joins TRBV12-3 or TRBV12-4 and TRBJ1-5, with a tentative D call TRBD1 (6 bases). V was trimmed by 6 bases and J by 5 bases, leaving 20 bases between them. The CDR3 consists of 16 residues. The CDR3 spells CASSPLGGGPDQPQHF. DNA of the CDR3: TGTGCCAGCAGCCCCCTTGGCGGGGGCCCGGATCAGCCCCAGCATTTT.

This clonotype is labeled as medium-sized. The chain employs TRBV6-1 and TRBJ1-5; 9 bases fit TRBD1. J gave up 4 bases and V 2 bases, and 3 bases lay outside the gene matches. This CDR3 spans 15 amino acids. Per the germline V gene, CDR1 is MNHNS and CDR2 is SASEGT. The CDR3 nucleotides read TGTGCCAGCAGTGAATGGGGACAGGGAAATCAGCCCCAGCATTTT. Translation: CASSEWGQGNQPQHF.

There are many counts of this clonotype. The genes are TRBV12-3 or TRBV12-4 and TRBJ2-1; D is perhaps TRBD2 (6 bases). There are 15 residues in the CDR3. V was trimmed by 3 bases and J by 0 bases, leaving 9 bases between them. This chain's CDR3 is CASSFRESSYNEQFF. The DNA for the CDR3 is TGTGCCAGCAGTTTTCGGGAGAGCTCCTACAATGAGCAGTTCTTC.

This clonotype has a count of ten or more. The chain combines TRBV20-1 with TRBJ1-4; 8 bases fit TRBD1. Germline V gene sequence: CDR1 DFQATT, CDR2 SNEGSKA (reference sequence). Trimming cost V 3 bases and J 7 bases; bases outside gene matches: 16. CDR3 length equals 17 residues. CDR3 DNA sequence: TGCAGTGCTAGGGGAGCAGCATGGACAGGGCCGGTTGAAAAACTGTTTTTT. Protein sequence: CSARGAAWTGPVEKLFF.

This clonotype showed up many times. V and J are TRBV7-9 and TRBJ2-7, with D unresolved. This CDR3 comprises 13 residues. The V end lost 5 bases, the J end lost 3 bases, and 11 bases lay between the germline ends. The germline gives CDR1 SEHNR, CDR2 FQNEAQ (reference sequence). The DNA for the CDR3 is TGTGCCAGCAGCCCCCGGACGGTCTACGAGCAGTACTTC. Residues: CASSPRTVYEQYF.